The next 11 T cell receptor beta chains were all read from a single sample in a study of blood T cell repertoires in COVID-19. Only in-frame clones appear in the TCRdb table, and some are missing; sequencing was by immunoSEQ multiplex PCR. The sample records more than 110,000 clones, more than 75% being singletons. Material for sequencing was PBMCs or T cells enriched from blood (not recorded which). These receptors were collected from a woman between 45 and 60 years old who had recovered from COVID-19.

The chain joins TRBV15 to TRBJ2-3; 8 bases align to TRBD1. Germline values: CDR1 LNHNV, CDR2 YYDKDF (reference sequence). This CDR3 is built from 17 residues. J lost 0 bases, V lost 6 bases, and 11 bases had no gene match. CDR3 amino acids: CATSQRQGTSSTDTQYF. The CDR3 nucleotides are TGTGCCACCAGTCAACGACAGGGGACCTCTAGCACAGATACGCAGTATTTT.

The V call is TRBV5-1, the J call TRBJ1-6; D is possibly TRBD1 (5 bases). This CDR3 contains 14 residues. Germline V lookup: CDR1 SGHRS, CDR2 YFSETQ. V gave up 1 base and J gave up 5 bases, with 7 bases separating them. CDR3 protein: CASSLWTNNSPLHF. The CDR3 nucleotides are TGCGCCAGCAGCTTGTGGACAAATAATTCACCCCTCCACTTT.

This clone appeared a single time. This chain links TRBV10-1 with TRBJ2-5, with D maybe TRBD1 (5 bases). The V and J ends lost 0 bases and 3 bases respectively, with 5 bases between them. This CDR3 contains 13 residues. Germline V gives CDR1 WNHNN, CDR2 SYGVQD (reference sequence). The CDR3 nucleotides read TGCGCCAGCAGTGAGTCAGGGGAAGAGACCCAGTACTTC. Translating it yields CASSESGEETQYF.

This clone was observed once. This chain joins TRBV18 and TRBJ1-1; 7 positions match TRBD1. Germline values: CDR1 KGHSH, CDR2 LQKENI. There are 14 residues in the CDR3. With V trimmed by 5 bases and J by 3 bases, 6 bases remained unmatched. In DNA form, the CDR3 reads TGTGCCAGCTCATTCGACAGGGCCGACACTGAAGCTTTCTTT. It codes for CASSFDRADTEAFF. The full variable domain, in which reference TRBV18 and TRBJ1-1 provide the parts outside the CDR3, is NAGVMQNPRHLVRRRGQEARLRCSPMKGHSHVYWYRQLPEEGLKFMVYLQKENIIDESGMPKERFSAEFPKEGPSILRIQQVVRGDSAAYFCASSFDRADTEAFFGQGTRLTVV.

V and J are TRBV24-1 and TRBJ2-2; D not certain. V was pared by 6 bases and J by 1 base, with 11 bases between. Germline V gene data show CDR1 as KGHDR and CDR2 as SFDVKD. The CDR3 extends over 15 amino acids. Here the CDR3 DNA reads TGTGCCACCAGTTCCAATACAGAGAACACCGGGGAGCTGTTTTTT. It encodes CATSSNTENTGELFF.

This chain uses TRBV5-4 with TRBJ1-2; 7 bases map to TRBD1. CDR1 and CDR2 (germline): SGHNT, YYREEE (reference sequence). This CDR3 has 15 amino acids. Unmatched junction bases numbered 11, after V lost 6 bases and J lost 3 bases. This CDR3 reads CASTFQQGRYYGYTF. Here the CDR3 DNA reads TGTGCCAGCACTTTTCAACAGGGGCGGTACTATGGCTACACCTTC.

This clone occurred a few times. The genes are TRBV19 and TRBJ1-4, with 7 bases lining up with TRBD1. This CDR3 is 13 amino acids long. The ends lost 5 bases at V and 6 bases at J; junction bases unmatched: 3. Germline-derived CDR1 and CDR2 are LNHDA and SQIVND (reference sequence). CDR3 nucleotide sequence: TGTGCCAGTAGTCCCGGGACAGATGAAAAACTGTTTTTT. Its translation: CASSPGTDEKLFF.

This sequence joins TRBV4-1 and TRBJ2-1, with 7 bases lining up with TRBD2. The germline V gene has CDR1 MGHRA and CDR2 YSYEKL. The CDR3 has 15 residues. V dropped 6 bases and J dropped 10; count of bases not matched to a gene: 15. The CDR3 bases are TGCGCCAGCAGACCAAGGGGAGTAGCGGGCTCGGAGCAGTTCTTC. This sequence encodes CASRPRGVAGSEQFF.

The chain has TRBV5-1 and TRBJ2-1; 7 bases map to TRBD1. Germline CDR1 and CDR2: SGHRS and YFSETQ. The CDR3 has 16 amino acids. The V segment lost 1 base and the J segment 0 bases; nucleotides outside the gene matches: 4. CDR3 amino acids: CASSLHRGSSYNEQFF. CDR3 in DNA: TGCGCCAGCAGCTTGCACAGGGGTAGCTCCTACAATGAGCAGTTCTTC.

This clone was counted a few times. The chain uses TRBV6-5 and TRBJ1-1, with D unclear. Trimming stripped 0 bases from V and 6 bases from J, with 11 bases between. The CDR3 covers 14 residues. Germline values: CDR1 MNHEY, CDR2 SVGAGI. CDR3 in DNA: TGTGCCAGCAGTTACTCAACCACCCGCGCTGAAGCTTTCTTT. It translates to CASSYSTTRAEAFF.

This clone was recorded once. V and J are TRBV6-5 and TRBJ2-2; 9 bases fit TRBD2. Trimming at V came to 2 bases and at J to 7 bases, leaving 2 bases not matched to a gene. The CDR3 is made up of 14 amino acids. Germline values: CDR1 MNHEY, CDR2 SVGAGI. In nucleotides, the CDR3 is TGTGCCAGCAGTTACGAGACTAGCGGCGGGGAGCTGTTTTTT. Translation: CASSYETSGGELFF.